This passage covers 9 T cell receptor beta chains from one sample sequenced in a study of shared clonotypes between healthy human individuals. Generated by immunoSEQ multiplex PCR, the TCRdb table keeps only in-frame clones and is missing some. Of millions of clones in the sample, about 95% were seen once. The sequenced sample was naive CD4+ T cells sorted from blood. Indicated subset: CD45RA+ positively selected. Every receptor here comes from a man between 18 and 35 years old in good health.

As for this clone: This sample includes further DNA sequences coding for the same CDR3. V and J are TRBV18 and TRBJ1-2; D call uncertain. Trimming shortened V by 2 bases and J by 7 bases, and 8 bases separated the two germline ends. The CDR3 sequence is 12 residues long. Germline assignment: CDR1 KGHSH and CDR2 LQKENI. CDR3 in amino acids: CASSPKVGGYTF. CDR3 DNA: TGTGCCAGCTCACCAAAGGTCGGTGGCTACACCTTC. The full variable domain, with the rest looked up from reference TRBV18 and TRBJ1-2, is NAGVMQNPRHLVRRRGQEARLRCSPMKGHSHVYWYRQLPEEGLKFMVYLQKENIIDESGMPKERFSAEFPKEGPSILRIQQVVRGDSAAYFCASSPKVGGYTFGSGTRLTVV.

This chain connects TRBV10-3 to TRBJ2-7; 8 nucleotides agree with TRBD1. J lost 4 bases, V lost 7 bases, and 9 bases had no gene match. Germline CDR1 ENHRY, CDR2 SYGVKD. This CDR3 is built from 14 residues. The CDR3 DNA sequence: TGTGCCATCACCCCGGGACAGGTTGCGTACGAGCAGTACTTC. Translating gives CAITPGQVAYEQYF.

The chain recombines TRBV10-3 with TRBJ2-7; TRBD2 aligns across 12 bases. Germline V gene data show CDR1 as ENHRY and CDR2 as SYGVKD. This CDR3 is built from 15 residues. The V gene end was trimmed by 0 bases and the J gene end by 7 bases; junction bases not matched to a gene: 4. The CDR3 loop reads CAISESPSGRGEQYF. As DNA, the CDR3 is TGTGCCATCAGTGAGTCCCCTAGCGGGAGGGGTGAGCAGTACTTC.

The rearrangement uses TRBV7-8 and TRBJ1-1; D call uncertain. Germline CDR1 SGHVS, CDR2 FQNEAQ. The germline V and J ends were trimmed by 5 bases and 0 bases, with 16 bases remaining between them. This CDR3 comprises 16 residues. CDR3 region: CASSSPGSKMNTEAFF. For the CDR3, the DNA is TGTGCCAGCAGCAGTCCGGGCAGCAAGATGAACACTGAAGCTTTCTTT.

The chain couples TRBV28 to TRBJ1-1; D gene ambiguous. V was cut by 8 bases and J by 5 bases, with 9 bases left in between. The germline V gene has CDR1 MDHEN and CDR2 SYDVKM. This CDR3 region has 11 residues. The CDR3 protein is CASFLGTEAFF. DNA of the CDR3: TGTGCCAGCTTCCTGGGGACTGAAGCTTTCTTT. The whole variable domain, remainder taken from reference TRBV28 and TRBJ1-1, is DVKVTQSSRYLVKRTGEKVFLECVQDMDHENMFWYRQDPGLGLRLIYFSYDVKMKEKGDIPEGYSVSREKKERFSLILESASTNQTSMYLCASFLGTEAFFGQGTRLTVV.

Here the CDR3 DNA reads TGTGCCAGCAGCTCAACTACGCCAACAAGCACAGATACGCAGTATTTT. Protein sequence: CASSSTTPTSTDTQYF. The chain uses TRBV7-9 and TRBJ2-3; the D is unclear. The V end lost 4 bases, the J end lost 0 bases, and 14 bases lay between the germline ends. The CDR3 has 16 amino acids. CDR1 SEHNR and CDR2 FQNEAQ come from the germline V gene (reference sequence).

The DNA of the CDR3 is TGTGCCAGCAGTTTATTCCGGACAGAGAACACTGAAGCTTTCTTT. This gives the protein CASSLFRTENTEAFF. The chain is built from TRBV27 and TRBJ1-1, with D perhaps TRBD1 (6 bases). Germline V gene data show CDR1 as MNHEY and CDR2 as SMNVEV (reference sequence). Trimming stripped 1 base from V and 1 base from J, with 10 bases between. This CDR3 is built from 15 residues.

Here the CDR3 reads CASSENRGGGYTF. The CDR3 nucleotides read TGTGCCAGCAGTGAAAACAGGGGTGGCGGCTACACCTTC. The rearrangement uses TRBV2 and TRBJ1-2, with 7 positions matching TRBD1. Per the germline V gene, CDR1 is SNHLY and CDR2 is FYNNEI. The length of the CDR3 is 13 residues. J gave up 8 bases and V 2 bases, and 5 bases lay outside the gene matches.

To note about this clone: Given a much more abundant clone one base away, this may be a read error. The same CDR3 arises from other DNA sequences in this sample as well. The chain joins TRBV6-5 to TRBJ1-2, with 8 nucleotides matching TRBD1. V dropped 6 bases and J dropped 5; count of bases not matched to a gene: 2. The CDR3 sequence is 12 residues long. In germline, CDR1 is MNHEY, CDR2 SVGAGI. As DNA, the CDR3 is TGTGCCAGCAGCGGACAGGGTTATGGCTACACCTTC. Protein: CASSGQGYGYTF.